This T cell receptor (beta chain) was observed in a study of siplizumab effects on memory and regulatory T cells. Germline V gene sequence: CDR1 SQVTM, CDR2 ANQGSEA. The CDR3 extends over 11 amino acids. V was clipped by 4 bases and J by 6 bases; unmatched bases: 2. This clone was seen just once. Its antigen remains unidentified. Study-wide points: Neither a naive nor a memory phenotype was assignable to roughly 75-96% of proliferating CD4+ or CD8+ clones. Proliferating siplizumab-culture Treg suppressive function went unconfirmed. The average Treg-derived proportion among mappable alloreactive CD4+ clones was 65% to 75% with siplizumab versus 25% to 30% in controls.

Per sample, 80,000 to 100,000 TCR templates underwent assay. The repertoire was sequenced with immunoSEQ multiplex PCR; TCRdb's copy has only in-frame clones and lacks some. This repertoire shows approximately 65,000 clones, 79% found once; its top ten account for approximately 0.38%. This chain connects TRBV29-1 to TRBJ1-2; 7 bases fit TRBD1. This receptor was identified in a human donor in good health. Specimen: memory CD4+ T cells sorted from blood. The CDR3 region is CSVGTGDGYTF. CDR3 sequence (DNA): TGCAGCGTTGGGACAGGTGATGGCTACACCTTC.